The 16 T cell receptor beta chains presented below share a single source sample, sequenced in a study of blood T cells in healthy people across ages. The second PCR ran about 6 to 11 cycles with a sample-barcoded 5' primer and J-beta primers. TCRdb analysed the 5' RACE reads with MiXCR anew, one entry per CDR3 protein. This table has over 700,000 distinct CDR3 sequences, 20% to 25% appearing once. These same records also appear under a second study, on T cells of mothers and their children.

The sample taken for sequencing was blood. The receptors derive from a boy aged 10-17 years in good health.

The sample holds a few counts of this clonotype. V is TRBV5-6 and J is TRBJ2-7; possible D gene TRBD2, 6 bases. The germline V gene has CDR1 SGHDT and CDR2 YYEEEE. The CDR3 is 13 residues long. Trimming pared 6 bases from V and 6 bases from J, leaving 16 bases between. The CDR3 loop reads CASNEGLGGEQYF. DNA of the CDR3: TGTGCCAGCAACGAAGGGTTGGGGGGCGAGCAGTACTTC.

The chain is built from TRBV12-3 or TRBV12-4 and TRBJ2-2; 7 bases agree with TRBD1. The V and J ends lost 1 base and 4 bases, in that order; junction bases with no gene match: 12. The CDR3 is 18 residues long. CDR3 protein: CASSLEVKTGKSTGELFF. CDR3 DNA: TGTGCCAGCAGTTTAGAGGTTAAGACAGGGAAATCCACCGGGGAGCTGTTTTTT.

The DNA for the CDR3 is TGCGCCAGTCTGGGACTGATGAATGAGCAGTTCTTC. Its translation is CASLGLMNEQFF. The V and J genes are TRBV10-2 and TRBJ2-1; D is perhaps TRBD2 (6 bases). V gave up 9 bases and J gave up 7 bases, with 13 bases separating them. The V gene's germline CDR1 is WSHSY and CDR2 SAAADI. There are 12 residues in the CDR3.

This chain links TRBV4-1 with TRBJ1-1, with D hard to call. CDR3 length: 14 amino acids. Germline loops: CDR1 MGHRA, CDR2 YSYEKL. The V gene lost 0 bases and the J gene lost 6 bases, with 11 bases spanning the gap. The CDR3 coding sequence is TGCGCCAGCAGCCAAGACCCATCTGGGGCTGAAGCTTTCTTT. Translated: CASSQDPSGAEAFF.

The V call is TRBV3-1, the J call TRBJ1-2; 9 positions match TRBD1. V lost 2 bases to trimming and J lost 5 bases; unmatched junction nucleotides: 9. From germline, CDR1 is LGHDT and CDR2 YNNKEL (reference sequence). CDR3 size: 16 residues. In DNA form, the CDR3 reads TGTGCCAGCAGCCAACCTGGGACAGGGATTGGGTATGGCTACACCTTC. It codes for CASSQPGTGIGYGYTF.

The rearrangement links TRBV6-6 to TRBJ2-7, with D hard to call. The CDR3 spans 16 residues. Per germline, CDR1 MNHNY and CDR2 SVGAGI (reference sequence). Trimming removed 2 bases at V and 2 bases at J, with 16 bases between. The CDR3 bases are TGTGCCAGCAGTTACGCCGACCTGGTCCCGACCTACGAGCAGTACTTC. Amino acids: CASSYADLVPTYEQYF.

About this clonotype itself: One end of the junction does not line up with germline, which may come from a read error. This chain connects TRBV18 to TRBJ2-1; TRBD2 aligns across 9 bases. In germline, CDR1 is KGHSH, CDR2 LQKENI. This CDR3 comprises 15 residues. The CDR3 DNA is TGTGCCAGCTCGTCTCTAGCGGGATCCTACAATGAGCAGTCCTTC. This sequence encodes CASSSLAGSYNEQSF. The full variable domain, with the rest looked up from reference TRBV18 and TRBJ2-1, is NAGVMQNPRHLVRRRGQEARLRCSPMKGHSHVYWYRQLPEEGLKFMVYLQKENIIDESGMPKERFSAEFPKEGPSILRIQQVVRGDSAAYFCASSSLAGSYNEQSFGPGTRLTVL.

The chain combines TRBV4-3 with TRBJ2-2; weak D call: TRBD1 (6 bases). The germline CDR1 and CDR2 sequences are LGHNA and YSLEER. The CDR3 runs 17 residues. The ends were cut back, 0 bases at V and 4 bases at J, with 15 bases in the middle. The CDR3 is CASSQDAGRGSTGELFF. DNA for the CDR3: TGCGCCAGCAGCCAAGATGCGGGTAGGGGGTCCACCGGGGAGCTGTTTTTT.

Note on this clonotype: A junction end diverges from the germline sequence, so it may reflect a read error. The V gene is TRBV6-2 or TRBV6-3, the J gene TRBJ2-2, with 9 nucleotides matching TRBD1. The CDR3 covers 16 residues. Looked up from germline, CDR1 is MNHEY and CDR2 is SVGEGT. Written as DNA, the CDR3 is TGTGCCAGCAGTTACTGGGACAGGGAGAACACCGAGGAGCTGTTTTTT. It translates to CASSYWDRENTEELFF.

This clonotype was observed a handful of times. CDR3 coding DNA: TGTGCCAGCAGTTCGGGGGACACTACCTACGAGCAGTACTTC. Amino acids: CASSSGDTTYEQYF. This sequence joins TRBV12-3 or TRBV12-4 and TRBJ2-7, with D perhaps TRBD1 or TRBD2 (6 bases each). The CDR3 runs to 14 residues. Trimming removed 4 bases at V and 2 bases at J, with 12 bases between.

The rearrangement uses TRBV18 and TRBJ2-1; possible D gene TRBD1, 5 bases. Germline V gene sequence: CDR1 KGHSH, CDR2 LQKENI. Trimming took 0 bases from V and 7 from J, leaving 10 bases between them. The CDR3 spans 14 residues. The CDR3 sequence: CASSPPTGNNEQFF. In DNA form, the CDR3 reads TGTGCCAGCTCACCACCAACAGGAAATAATGAGCAGTTCTTC.

The chain couples TRBV29-1 to TRBJ2-2; no reliable D call. V lost 5 bases to trimming and J lost 6 bases, with 13 bases between them. The length of the CDR3 is 13 residues. Looked up from germline, CDR1 is SQVTM and CDR2 is ANQGSEA. CDR3 bases: TGCAGCGTTTCACAGAGGTGGGCCGGGGAGCTGTTTTTT. The encoded protein is CSVSQRWAGELFF.

In this sample, this clonotype turned up a few times. The rearrangement uses TRBV2 and TRBJ2-7; 7 bases match TRBD1. Germline assignment: CDR1 SNHLY and CDR2 FYNNEI. The CDR3 runs to 15 residues. V lost 6 bases and J lost 0; bases outside the gene matches: 8. The CDR3 here is CASRRTGTASYEQYF. The DNA for the CDR3 is TGTGCCAGCAGAAGGACCGGGACAGCCTCCTACGAGCAGTACTTC. Filled out from reference TRBV2 and TRBJ2-7, the complete variable domain reads EPEVTQTPSHQVTQMGQEVILRCVPISNHLYFYWYRQILGQKVEFLVSFYNNEISEKSEIFDDQFSVERPDGSNFTLKIRSTKLEDSAMYFCASRRTGTASYEQYFGPGTRLTVT.

A remark on this clonotype: As the CDR3 is not closed by the conserved phenylalanine or tryptophan, this likely results from a read error. The V gene is TRBV7-2, the J gene TRBJ1-1; D not resolved. CDR1 and CDR2 (germline): SGHTA, FQGNSA. This CDR3 comprises 13 residues. CDR3 amino acids: CVSTKERLTEAFL. DNA of the CDR3: TGTGTCAGCACCAAAGAGCGGCTCACTGAAGCTTTCCTT.

J is TRBJ2-1 and V is TRBV4-1; no clear D. The CDR3 consists of 13 residues. CDR1 and CDR2 (germline): MGHRA, YSYEKL. Trimming shortened V by 2 bases and J by 7 bases, and 9 bases separated the two germline ends. The CDR3 is CASSQQLGNEQFF. The CDR3 bases are TGCGCCAGCAGCCAACAATTAGGGAATGAGCAGTTCTTC.

The chain joins TRBV9 to TRBJ2-2; D is unresolved. CDR3 size: 12 residues. Germline V CDR1 and CDR2: SGDLS, YYNGEE. Trimming pared 0 bases from V and 7 bases from J, leaving 4 bases between. The CDR3 nucleotides read TGTGCCAGCAGCGTAGAAGGCGGGGAGCTGTTTTTT. It is translated as CASSVEGGELFF. Complete variable domain (other parts from reference TRBV9 and TRBJ2-2): DSGVTQTPKHLITATGQRVTLRCSPRSGDLSVYWYQQSLDQGLQFLIQYYNGEERAKGNILERFSAQQFPDLHSELNLSSLELGDSALYFCASSVEGGELFFGEGSRLTVL.